There are a few counts of the clone carrying this TCR beta chain. The CDR3 extends over 21 amino acids. This specimen comes from a study of T cell responses to AZD1222 COVID-19 vaccine. Profiling relied on immunoSEQ multiplex PCR, and the TCRdb table lists in-frame clones only, not all of them. Here the sample spans about 120,000 clones, 92% being singletons. Sequenced here: peripheral blood, sampled on day 0 of AZD1222 vaccination. This TCR was sampled from an adult in good health. This chain connects TRBV21-1 to TRBJ2-3; the D call in the table, TRBD2, was not verified against the DNA. TRBV21-1 is designated a pseudogene. CDR3 bases: TGTGCCAGCAGCAAAGGGGGCTTGCGAGCGGGAGAGGAGGGAGTCACAGATACGCAGTATTTT. This encodes CASSKGGLRAGEEGVTDTQYF.